This TCR beta chain originates from a study of identical twins. TCRdb re-called the 5' RACE reads with MiXCR, one entry per CDR3 protein. Of 500,000 to 600,000 distinct CDR3 sequences in the sample, roughly a fifth were seen once. This clonotype was counted between two and nine times. This CDR3 is built from 12 residues. Trimming took off 2 bases at V and 10 bases at J, with 11 bases between the two ends. In addition, the sample was reused for a study of T cells expressing NK-cell markers. This second report adds: Repertoire data for TCR beta were derived from sorted T cells (CD3+CD56+NKG2C+, CD3+CD56+NKG2C- and CD3+CD56-NKG2C+). These clonotypes also led the CD3+CD56-NKG2C+ fraction in a handful of donors.

The rearrangement joins TRBV12-3 or TRBV12-4 to TRBJ1-1, with D perhaps TRBD1 (5 bases). Sequences were obtained from CD4+ T cells sorted from blood. The clonotype originates from a woman aged 18-35 years in good health. The CDR3 bases are TGTGCCAGCAGTTTATGGGGGGATAGAGCTTTCTTT. Protein product: CASSLWGDRAFF.